This TCR beta chain originates from a study of graft-versus-host responses after intestinal transplantation. The germline V gene encodes CDR1 SGHVS and CDR2 FNYEAQ. Trimming removed 5 bases at V and 2 bases at J, with 12 bases between. This CDR3 has 14 residues. Data came from immunoSEQ multiplex PCR; TCRdb stores just in-frame clones and leaves some out. The table lists 120,000 or so clones, 93% of them singletons. About this clone itself: Antigen: not known.

Broader study findings: GvH clones appeared in recipient marrow, some first in ileum or blood.

The input for sequencing was unstimulated CD8+ T cells sorted from spleen or lymph node cells, taken before intestinal transplant. J is TRBJ2-5 and V is TRBV7-6; tentatively, D is TRBD1 (6 bases). This receptor was identified in a human donor who received an intestinal transplant. This CDR3 reads CASSPDRRQETQYF. The DNA for the CDR3 is TGTGCCAGCAGCCCCGACAGGCGACAAGAGACCCAGTACTTC. The full variable domain, rest sourced from reference TRBV7-6 and TRBJ2-5, is GAGVSQSPRYKVTKRGQDVALRCDPISGHVSLYWYRQALGQGPEFLTYFNYEAQQDKSGLPNDRFSAERPEGSISTLTIQRTEQRDSAMYRCASSPDRRQETQYFGPGTRLLVL.